This paragraph covers one T cell receptor beta chain sequence. The data were taken from a study of blood T cell repertoires in COVID-19. Here immunoSEQ multiplex PCR was the method, and the copy in TCRdb shows in-frame clones only, minus some. The sample has some 120,000 clones, roughly 79% seen once; the top ten hold around 9.3%. This TCR was sampled from a human donor in a cohort sampled during active COVID-19. Sequenced sample: peripheral blood.

CDR3 amino acids: CASNPPDRPNTEAFF. In nucleotides, the CDR3 is TGTGCCAGCAACCCCCCGGACAGGCCTAACACTGAAGCTTTCTTT. The chain couples TRBV6-5 to TRBJ1-1; 7 bases agree with TRBD1. Losses at the gene ends were 7 bases for V and 2 bases for J; bases not matched to a gene: 10. The length of the CDR3 is 15 residues. Germline lookup yields CDR1 MNHEY and CDR2 SVGAGI.